This TCR beta chain was identified during a study of blood T cell repertoires in COVID-19. Study-wide background: Collection of acute and convalescent COVID-19 samples took place in the United States, Italy and Spain. PBMCs, B-cell-depleted T cells, or T cells were the source of the cDNA or gDNA that made up the material.

This clone was counted a single time. The CDR3 extends over 14 amino acids. Germline CDR1 and CDR2: LNHDA and SQIVND (reference sequence). V was clipped by 4 bases and J by 9 bases; unmatched bases: 5. Original processing notes: Amplification of reference gene primers provided the estimated nucleated cell counts. Clones were sequenced by immunoSEQ multiplex PCR, and TCRdb holds only the in-frame ones, with some missing. V, J and clone size are those of that table, while D and trimming were read from the DNA. The sample has roughly 34,000 clones, almost 90% seen once. Sequenced sample: peripheral blood. The chain has TRBV19 and TRBJ1-6; 8 positions agree with TRBD1. The origin of this receptor is a woman in her 70s with active COVID-19. CDR3 loop: CASSKGQGTSPLHF. DNA for the CDR3: TGTGCCAGTAGTAAAGGACAGGGAACTTCACCCCTCCACTTT.